The 15 T cell receptor beta chains listed next were all sequenced from one sample in a study of long-term antiretroviral therapy in people with HIV. Samples were assayed with immunoSEQ v3.0 at survey level. Measured with immunoSEQ multiplex PCR; TCRdb has only the in-frame clones, and not every one. The sample has 25,000 to 30,000 clones, 95% seen once. Sequencing was performed on unsorted PBMCs, taken 5.3 years after starting antiretroviral therapy. The receptors derive from a man aged 30-40 years with HIV.

This chain uses TRBV6-1 with TRBJ2-4; D tentatively reads TRBD1 or TRBD2 (5 bases each). CDR1 is MNHNS and CDR2 is SASEGT in the germline V gene. Between the trimmed V and J ends, which lost 8 bases and 6 bases, there was a span of 20 bases. The CDR3 totals 15 residues. As DNA, the CDR3 is TGTGCCAGCCGAGGGGTCAGGAGAGGGGCAAACATTCAGTACTTC. Amino acid sequence: CASRGVRRGANIQYF.

This clone was seen only once. The rearrangement joins TRBV2 to TRBJ2-3; D ambiguous. Germline V gene lookup returns CDR1 SNHLY and CDR2 FYNNEI. V lost 2 bases and J 4 bases, leaving 7 bases between the germline ends. The CDR3 totals 13 residues. CDR3 coding DNA: TGTGCCAGCAGTGAAAGCAGCCCAGATACGCAGTATTTT. Translation gives CASSESSPDTQYF.

This clone was picked up a small number of times. This sequence joins TRBV7-9 and TRBJ2-5; 8 bases are a match to TRBD2. This CDR3 comprises 14 residues. Losses at the gene ends were 5 bases for V and 6 bases for J; bases not matched to a gene: 8. Germline V CDR1 and CDR2: SEHNR, FQNEAQ (reference sequence). CDR3 bases: TGTGCCAGCAGCCCCCGGGAGGGGGGCAAGACCCAGTACTTC. Translated, it gives CASSPREGGKTQYF.

The rearrangement joins TRBV2 to TRBJ2-1; D is undetermined. Germline CDR1 is SNHLY and CDR2 is FYNNEI. Trimming pared 5 bases from V and 0 bases from J, leaving 8 bases between. The CDR3 sequence is 14 residues long. In DNA, the CDR3 is TGTGCCAGCAGTTGGCAGGCCTCCTACAATGAGCAGTTCTTC. It encodes CASSWQASYNEQFF. Filled out from reference TRBV2 and TRBJ2-1, the complete variable domain reads EPEVTQTPSHQVTQMGQEVILRCVPISNHLYFYWYRQILGQKVEFLVSFYNNEISEKSEIFDDQFSVERPDGSNFTLKIRSTKLEDSAMYFCASSWQASYNEQFFGPGTRLTVL.

Written as DNA, the CDR3 is TGTGCCAGCAGTTTAAGGCAGAATAGCAATCAGCCCCAGCATTTT. Translated: CASSLRQNSNQPQHF. The chain carries TRBV27 and TRBJ1-5; D is uncertain. The CDR3 runs 15 residues. The germline gives CDR1 MNHEY, CDR2 SMNVEV (reference sequence). The V and J ends lost 2 bases and 0 bases respectively, with 8 bases between them.

V gene TRBV6-1 combines with J gene TRBJ1-2, with D unresolved. From germline, CDR1 is MNHNS and CDR2 SASEGT. This CDR3 is built from 12 residues. Deletions cut 2 bases from V and 5 bases from J, with 6 bases between. CDR3 loop: CASSETRYGYTF. In DNA, the CDR3 is TGTGCCAGCAGTGAAACTAGGTATGGCTACACCTTC.

The chain combines TRBV5-6 with TRBJ1-5; D ambiguous. The V and J ends lost 3 bases and 0 bases respectively, with 7 bases between them. Germline V gene sequence: CDR1 SGHDT, CDR2 YYEEEE. The CDR3 sequence is 14 residues long. The CDR3 reads CASSSSASNQPQHF. DNA for the CDR3: TGTGCCAGCAGCTCCTCAGCTAGCAATCAGCCCCAGCATTTT.

CDR3 coding DNA: TGCAGCGTTGATGGGGTTGGGCAGGCTCTGGGGTTATATGGCTACACCTTC. Protein sequence: CSVDGVGQALGLYGYTF. The V and J genes are TRBV29-1 and TRBJ1-2; no firm D call. CDR3 length: 17 amino acids. Germline loops: CDR1 SQVTM, CDR2 ANQGSEA. V was pared by 3 bases and J by 5 bases, with 25 bases between.

The V gene is TRBV5-1, the J gene TRBJ2-2; the match to TRBD1 covers 9 bases. With 2 bases clipped from V and 0 bases from J, the junction kept 5 bases outside the gene matches. Germline CDR1 is SGHRS and CDR2 is YFSETQ. The CDR3 contains 17 residues. CDR3 protein: CASSFGQGTANTGELFF. CDR3 DNA sequence: TGCGCCAGCAGCTTCGGACAGGGGACCGCGAACACCGGGGAGCTGTTTTTT.

CDR3 bases: TGTGCCAGCAGCCCGCTCGGAGGGTATGAGACCCAGTACTTC. Its translation is CASSPLGGYETQYF. The chain recombines TRBV14 with TRBJ2-5, with D possibly being TRBD2 (6 bases). With 4 bases removed from V and 5 bases from J, the gap between germline ends came to 14 bases. The germline V gene encodes CDR1 SGHDN and CDR2 FVKESK. The length of the CDR3 is 14 residues.

The chain carries TRBV6-5 and TRBJ1-4; the D gene is possibly TRBD1 (6 bases). Germline-derived CDR1 and CDR2 are MNHEY and SVGAGI. Trimming removed 10 bases from V and 10 bases from J, with 13 bases in between. The CDR3 runs to 11 residues. CDR3: CATQGRGKLFF. Here the CDR3 DNA reads TGTGCCACCCAGGGGCGGGGAAAACTGTTTTTT.

The chain uses TRBV5-1 and TRBJ2-1, with 13 bases aligning to TRBD2. Per germline, CDR1 SGHRS and CDR2 YFSETQ. The CDR3 sequence is 15 residues long. The V gene end was trimmed by 4 bases and the J gene end by 15 bases; junction bases not matched to a gene: 13. CDR3 region: CASSPSLGLAGVLFF. The CDR3 bases are TGCGCCAGCAGCCCCAGTCTTGGACTAGCGGGGGTGTTGTTCTTC.

This chain joins TRBV5-6 and TRBJ1-1, with D tentatively TRBD1 (5 bases). Germline values: CDR1 SGHDT, CDR2 YYEEEE. The CDR3 runs 13 residues. V shed 6 bases and J shed 1 base, with 10 bases lying between them. The CDR3 reads CASTGPRNTEAFF. CDR3 DNA: TGTGCCAGCACGGGACCCAGGAACACTGAAGCTTTCTTT.

The V gene is TRBV13, the J gene TRBJ1-3, with 7 bases matching TRBD1. V dropped 7 bases and J dropped 2; count of bases not matched to a gene: 5. Germline lookup yields CDR1 PRHDT and CDR2 FYEKMQ (reference sequence). CDR3 length: 14 amino acids. The CDR3 sequence: CASTLRGPGNTIYF. DNA of the CDR3: TGTGCCAGCACCCTGAGGGGGCCTGGAAACACCATATATTTT. The full variable domain, rest sourced from reference TRBV13 and TRBJ1-3, is AAGVIQSPRHLIKEKRETATLKCYPIPRHDTVYWYQQGPGQDPQFLISFYEKMQSDKGSIPDRFSAQQFSDYHSELNMSSLELGDSALYFCASTLRGPGNTIYFGEGSWLTVV.

The rearrangement uses TRBV5-8 and TRBJ1-5; D is undetermined. Trimming left V 4 bases short and J 4 bases short, with 15 bases between. Germline V lookup: CDR1 SGHTS, CDR2 YDEGEE. This CDR3 is built from 15 residues. Here the CDR3 reads CASSAAGRRNQPQHF. CDR3 DNA sequence: TGTGCCAGCAGCGCCGCGGGCAGGAGAAATCAGCCCCAGCATTTT.